This TCR beta chain was sequenced in a study of shared clonotypes between healthy human individuals. This clone was recorded only once. Antigen unknown. Several immunoSEQ 96-well plates shared each subset's DNA, each plate a replicate. Profiling relied on immunoSEQ multiplex PCR, and the TCRdb table lists in-frame clones only, not all of them. The table has approximately 1.9 million clones, 80% to 95% seen once. Positive CCR7 selection of CD45RO-negative cells yielded the naive CD8 cells, and terminally differentiated effector memory CD45RA+ cells were excluded. The CDR3 is made up of 15 amino acids. In germline, CDR1 is SGDLS, CDR2 YYNGEE. V lost 0 bases and J lost 6, with 13 bases in between. Overall study results and limits: Clonotypes not shared had lower generation probabilities than those common to all four donors.

The clonotype originates from a man aged 18 to 35 in good health. Some clones in this sample may be carry-over from other donors' samples. The chain employs TRBV9 and TRBJ1-5; D possibly corresponds to TRBD1 (6 bases). Specimen: naive CD8+ T cells from PBMCs. CDR3 sequence: CASSVGGQTGQPQHF. In nucleotides, the CDR3 is TGTGCCAGCAGCGTAGGAGGACAGACCGGTCAGCCCCAGCATTTT.